Included here is one T cell receptor beta chain sequence, with context. Its antigen is still unknown. This sample was included in a study of Ad26.COV2.S vaccination and SARS-CoV-2 variants. Per the germline V gene, CDR1 is MNHEY and CDR2 is SMNVEV (reference sequence). The CDR3 has 12 amino acids. V shed 8 bases and J 4 bases; nucleotides not matched to a gene: 3. General study findings and limits: Breadth, reportedly substantial, characterized the spike-specific CD8+ and CD4+ T cell responses after vaccination. Vaccinated and placebo-treated recipients had similar non-spike TCR breadth.

Clones were sequenced by immunoSEQ multiplex PCR, and TCRdb holds only the in-frame ones, with some missing. Here the sample spans roughly 380,000 clones, roughly 94% being singletons. The specimen was peripheral blood, collected after recovery from COVID-19. The TCR originated in a human donor who had recovered from COVID-19. The chain joins TRBV27 to TRBJ1-1; 8 bases align to TRBD1. CDR3 DNA: TGTGCCAGCGGACAGGGAGGCACTGAAGCTTTCTTT. It encodes CASGQGGTEAFF.